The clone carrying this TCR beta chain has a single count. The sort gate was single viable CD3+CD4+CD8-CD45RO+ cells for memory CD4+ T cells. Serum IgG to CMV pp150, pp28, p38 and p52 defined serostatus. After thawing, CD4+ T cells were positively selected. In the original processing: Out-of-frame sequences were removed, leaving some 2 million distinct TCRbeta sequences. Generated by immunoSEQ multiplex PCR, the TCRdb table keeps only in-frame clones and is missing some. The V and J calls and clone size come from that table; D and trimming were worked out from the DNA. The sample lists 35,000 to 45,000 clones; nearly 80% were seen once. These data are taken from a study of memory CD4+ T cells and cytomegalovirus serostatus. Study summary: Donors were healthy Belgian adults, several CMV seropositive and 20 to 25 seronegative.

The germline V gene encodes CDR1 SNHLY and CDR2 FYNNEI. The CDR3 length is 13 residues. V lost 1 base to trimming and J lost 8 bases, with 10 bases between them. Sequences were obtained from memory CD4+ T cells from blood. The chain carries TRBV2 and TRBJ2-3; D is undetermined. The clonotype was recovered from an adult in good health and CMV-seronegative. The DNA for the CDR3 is TGTGCCAGCAGTGAAGTGACCGTGGGTACGCAGTATTTT. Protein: CASSEVTVGTQYF.